This T cell receptor beta chain was documented in a study of blood T cell repertoires in COVID-19. Across the whole study: In each case, the material was cDNA or gDNA derived from T cells, B-cell-depleted T cells, or PBMCs.

As handled by the study authors: Estimated nucleated cell counts came from reference gene primer amplification. Only in-frame clones appear in the TCRdb table, and some are missing; sequencing was by immunoSEQ multiplex PCR. V, J and clone size are taken as reported in that table, and D and trimming were inferred from the DNA itself. This sample has 65,000 to 100,000 clones, with about 89% found just once. CDR3 length equals 14 residues. The germline V and J ends were trimmed by 3 bases and 5 bases, with 13 bases remaining between them. Looked up from germline, CDR1 is KGHSH and CDR2 is LQKENI. The chain has TRBV18 and TRBJ1-2, with D tentatively TRBD1 (5 bases). The sequence was obtained from a man aged 45-65 years with acute or convalescent COVID-19. Sequenced sample: peripheral blood. The CDR3 is CASSPRGELYGYTF. The CDR3 DNA sequence: TGTGCCAGCTCACCCCGGGGGGAACTATATGGCTACACCTTC.